The clone carrying this T cell receptor beta chain was detected many times. The data stem from a study of neurological immune-mediated disorders. TCRdb analysed the 5' RACE reads with MiXCR anew, one entry per CDR3 protein. The sample has roughly 100,000 distinct CDR3 sequences; around 3.5% are singletons. Trimming removed 7 bases from V and 7 bases from J; junction bases left unmatched: 8. The CDR3 has 14 residues. The sample taken for sequencing was PBMCs. The sequence was obtained from a woman aged 45-60 years with multiple sclerosis. The chain links TRBV12-3 or TRBV12-4 to TRBJ2-1, with TRBD2 matching 9 bases. Here the CDR3 DNA reads TGTGCCAGCAATAGGATGCTAGCGGGGAATGAGCAGTTCTTC. Its protein product is CASNRMLAGNEQFF.